What follows describes a single T cell receptor beta chain. Germline V gene data show CDR1 as SGHTA and CDR2 as FQGTGA. Trimming cost V 0 bases and J 0 bases; bases outside gene matches: 6. The CDR3 runs 18 residues. The record originates from a study of blood T cell repertoires in COVID-19. Whole-study context: Nucleic acid was either cDNA or gDNA, and it came from T cells, B-cell-depleted T cells, or PBMCs.

Per the study methods: Reference gene primer amplification in the assay estimated nucleated cell counts. Clones were sequenced by immunoSEQ multiplex PCR, and TCRdb holds only the in-frame ones, with some missing. The D gene and trimming were derived from the DNA, and the V and J assignments and clone size from that table. This sample yields more than 100,000 clones, of which 70% to 85% are seen a single time; approximately 16% belongs to the top ten. The sequenced sample consisted of peripheral blood. The source is a woman aged 45-60 years with acute or convalescent COVID-19. The chain joins TRBV7-3 to TRBJ2-3; 10 positions agree with TRBD2. Here the CDR3 reads CASSLTASGGTSTDTQYF. The CDR3 region has the DNA TGTGCCAGCAGCTTAACTGCTAGCGGGGGTACTAGCACAGATACGCAGTATTTT.